This T cell receptor beta chain comes out of a study of T-cell reconstitution after alpha-beta-depleted transplantation in children. Germline CDR1 is DFQATT and CDR2 is SNEGSKA (reference sequence). This CDR3 region has 15 residues. Trimming stripped 1 base from V and 0 bases from J, with 13 bases between. Unique molecular identifiers were used to barcode this TCRbeta library. TCRdb ran MiXCR on the PCR reads and lists one entry per CDR3 protein. The table records 500,000 to 600,000 distinct CDR3 sequences, around 16% of them present only once. The material sequenced was PBMCs from the stem cell graft donor, taken from the stem cell graft. The chain combines TRBV20-1 with TRBJ2-7; D unresolved. The TCR was taken from a human donor who donated a stem cell graft to a child with acute lymphoblastic leukemia. CDR3 sequence: CSARVWRILSYEQYF. CDR3 nucleotides: TGCAGTGCTAGAGTATGGCGGATCCTCTCCTACGAGCAGTACTTC.